Sequencing of this T cell receptor beta chain was carried out in a study of T cell responses to AZD1222 COVID-19 vaccine. On this clone: Its target is unknown.

The V gene's germline CDR1 is SQVTM and CDR2 ANQGSEA. The CDR3 runs to 17 residues. Trimming shortened V by 7 bases and J by 0 bases, and 21 bases separated the two germline ends. Researchers grouped second doses given at about 4 or about 12 weeks into one pool. Generated by immunoSEQ multiplex PCR, the TCRdb table keeps only in-frame clones and is missing some. The sample records 150,000 or so clones, about 90% being singletons. Study-wide findings and caveats: The sample set comprised mostly white British donors with more females, and clonal diversity was possibly underestimated. Repertoire sampling was restricted to post-peak T cell response timepoints.

This TCR derives from an adult who received the AZD1222 COVID-19 vaccine. J is TRBJ2-2 and V is TRBV29-1; D call uncertain. Sequencing was performed on peripheral blood, taken 28 days after the second AZD1222 dose. CDR3 sequence: CSASTPKGQSNTGELFF. The CDR3 nucleotides read TGCAGCGCTTCAACGCCAAAGGGCCAGTCGAACACCGGGGAGCTGTTTTTT.